This paragraph reports one T cell receptor beta chain. At the DNA level, this CDR3 is encoded by other sequences in the same sample as well. This sample was included in a study of Tregs in tolerant kidney transplant recipients. After removal of 0 bases from V and 1 base from J, the junction contained 0 bases not matched to a gene. CDR1 is SGHNT, CDR2 YYREEE, per germline (reference sequence). This CDR3 is built from 16 residues. The table came from immunoSEQ multiplex PCR; TCRdb's copy has only in-frame clones and leaves some out. The profile covers 90,000 to 150,000 clones, with about 90% appearing a single time and nearly 0.6% taken by the ten largest.

This rearrangement joins TRBV5-4 to TRBJ2-3, with TRBD2 identical over 12 bases. The receptor was derived from a human donor in good health. Input material: CD4+ T cells from blood. This CDR3 is CASSLGLAGGTDTQYF. The CDR3 DNA reads as TGTGCCAGCAGCTTGGGACTAGCGGGGGGCACAGATACGCAGTATTTT.